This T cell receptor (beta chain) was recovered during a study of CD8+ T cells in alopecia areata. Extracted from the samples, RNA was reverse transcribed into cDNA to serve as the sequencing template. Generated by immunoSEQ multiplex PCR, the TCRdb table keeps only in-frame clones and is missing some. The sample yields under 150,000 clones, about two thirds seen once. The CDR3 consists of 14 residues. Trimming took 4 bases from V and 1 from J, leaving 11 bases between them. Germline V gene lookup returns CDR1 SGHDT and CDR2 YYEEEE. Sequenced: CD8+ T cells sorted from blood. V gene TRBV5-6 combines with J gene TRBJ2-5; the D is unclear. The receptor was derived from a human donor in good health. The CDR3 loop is CASSVDGFQETQYF. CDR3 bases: TGTGCCAGCAGCGTGGACGGCTTCCAAGAGACCCAGTACTTC.